Only a few counts were recorded for the clone carrying this TCR beta chain. Its antigen is unknown. The record originates from a study of beta chain features in type 1 diabetes. At the level of the study: Similarity in age, gender and cell yields was seen between patients and healthy donors.

CDR1 is GTSNPN and CDR2 is SVGIG in the germline V gene (reference sequence). The CDR3 covers 15 residues. Trimming shortened V by 4 bases and J by 1 base, and 16 bases separated the two germline ends. Markers CD45RO/CCR7/CD25/CD127/CD95/CD27 served to sort CD4+ naive, central memory, regulatory and stem cell-like memory cells. The study's findings and limits: Among all four CD4+ subsets, Type 1 diabetes patients had TCRB CDR3s that were moderately but significantly shorter.

Expressed TCRB transcripts were sequenced because the isolated RNA had all been reverse transcribed beforehand. Assay used: immunoSEQ multiplex PCR; TCRdb lists only in-frame clones, some missing. The data show roughly 700,000 clones, 13% seen once. The sample was naive CD4+ T cells from blood. This chain connects TRBV30 to TRBJ1-1, with D unresolved. The TCR originated in a man aged 18 to 35 with type 1 diabetes. The CDR3 DNA is TGTGCCTGGACCAGAAGACCTGAATCGAACACTGAAGCTTTCTTT. It codes for CAWTRRPESNTEAFF.